These 29 T cell receptor beta chains originate from one sample sequenced in a study of T cells in localized non-small cell lung cancer. Only in-frame clones appear in the TCRdb table, and some are missing; sequencing was by immunoSEQ multiplex PCR. The sample consists of 45,000 to 70,000 clones, 70% to 90% of them appearing once. The specimen comprised peripheral blood, sampled before any cancer treatment. The receptor set was obtained from a woman aged 40 to 75 with stage I lung adenocarcinoma.

CDR3 DNA: TGTGCCAGCCGACCGGGTAGGGATAATTCACCCCTCCACTTT. Translation: CASRPGRDNSPLHF. The chain carries TRBV18 and TRBJ1-6; D remains unclear. Germline loops: CDR1 KGHSH, CDR2 LQKENI. The CDR3 contains 14 residues. V lost 8 bases to trimming and J lost 5 bases, with 13 bases between them.

This chain joins TRBV7-9 and TRBJ2-7; D call uncertain. Trimming stripped 7 bases from V and 7 bases from J, with 11 bases between. The CDR3 is 11 residues long. Per the germline V gene, CDR1 is SEHNR and CDR2 is FQNEAQ (reference sequence). The CDR3 loop reads CASTSSVEQYF. The CDR3 coding sequence is TGTGCCAGCACCTCCAGTGTTGAGCAGTACTTC.

The rearrangement joins TRBV21-1 to TRBJ2-7. TRBV21-1 is classified as a pseudogene. The CDR3 covers 13 residues. Here the CDR3 reads CASSKRYSNEQYF. The CDR3 DNA sequence: TGTGCCAGCAGTAAAAGGTATAGTAACGAGCAGTACTTC.

The CDR3 here is CAWSVGGVNSPLHF. CDR3 nucleotide sequence: TGTGCCTGGAGTGTGGGAGGGGTGAATTCACCCCTCCACTTT. The chain links TRBV30 to TRBJ1-6, with a possible D match to TRBD1 (5 bases). Germline CDR1 is GTSNPN and CDR2 is SVGIG (reference sequence). The V and J ends lost 0 bases and 7 bases respectively, with 10 bases between them. The CDR3 totals 14 residues. Based on the CDR3 plus reference TRBV30 and TRBJ1-6, the full variable domain is SQTIHQWPATLVQPVGSPLSLECTVEGTSNPNLYWYRQAAGRGLQLLFYSVGIGQISSEVPQNLSASRPQDRQFILSSKKLLLSDSGFYLCAWSVGGVNSPLHFGNGTRLTVT.

The chain links TRBV19 to TRBJ2-3, with TRBD1 matching 9 bases. From germline, CDR1 is LNHDA and CDR2 SQIVND (reference sequence). There are 17 residues in the CDR3. After removal of 3 bases from V and 0 bases from J, the junction contained 7 bases not matched to a gene. The DNA of the CDR3 is TGTGCCAGTAGTATTTCCGGACAGGGGTCTAGCACAGATACGCAGTATTTT. Protein sequence: CASSISGQGSSTDTQYF.

This chain uses TRBV9 with TRBJ1-3; D call uncertain. Germline V lookup: CDR1 SGDLS, CDR2 YYNGEE. This CDR3 has 16 amino acids. V gave up 4 bases and J gave up 3 bases, with 17 bases separating them. The CDR3 here is CASSPPGGFVGNTIYF. DNA for the CDR3: TGTGCCAGCAGCCCCCCAGGAGGGTTTGTTGGAAACACCATATATTTT. Complete variable domain (other parts from reference TRBV9 and TRBJ1-3): DSGVTQTPKHLITATGQRVTLRCSPRSGDLSVYWYQQSLDQGLQFLIQYYNGEERAKGNILERFSAQQFPDLHSELNLSSLELGDSALYFCASSPPGGFVGNTIYFGEGSWLTVV.

With respect to this clone: One end of the junction fails to match germline, which may point to a read error. This chain uses TRBV29-1 with TRBJ1-1; no definite D call. The CDR3 loop spans 10 amino acids. The germline V gene has CDR1 SQVTM and CDR2 ANQGSEA. This CDR3 is CSVDNPVGIF. The DNA for the CDR3 is TGCAGCGTCGACAACCCGGTAGGGATCTTT.

The chain combines TRBV27 with TRBJ2-3; 12 bases agree with TRBD2. This CDR3 is built from 16 residues. Per the germline V gene, CDR1 is MNHEY and CDR2 is SMNVEV (reference sequence). V was clipped by 6 bases and J by 5 bases; unmatched bases: 9. Written as DNA, the CDR3 is TGTGCCAGCAGCTCCTCTAGCGGGGGGGCAGGAGATACGCAGTATTTT. Translating it yields CASSSSSGGAGDTQYF.

The CDR3, as DNA: TGTGCCAGCAGTTACTCCGGGCAGTCTCTCAATCAGCCCCAGCATTTT. Protein: CASSYSGQSLNQPQHF. This rearrangement joins TRBV6-7 to TRBJ1-5; D is undetermined. Being an ORF, TRBV6-7 has a function that is uncertain. Deletions cut 0 bases from V and 3 bases from J, with 12 bases between. CDR3 size: 16 residues.

This rearrangement joins TRBV5-5 to TRBJ1-5; no clear D. V gave up 1 base and J gave up 0 bases, with 8 bases separating them. The germline V gene encodes CDR1 SGHKS and CDR2 YYEKEE (reference sequence). The CDR3 runs 15 residues. This CDR3 reads CASSLSGNSNQPQHF. CDR3 coding DNA: TGTGCCAGCAGCTTGTCAGGCAATAGCAATCAGCCCCAGCATTTT.

This clone was found once. The rearrangement uses TRBV5-1 and TRBJ1-2, with TRBD1 matching 8 bases. V lost 4 bases and J lost 2; bases outside the gene matches: 16. The CDR3 runs to 18 residues. In germline, CDR1 is SGHRS, CDR2 YFSETQ. The CDR3 DNA sequence: TGCGCCAGCAGCCCAACTGGGGACAGGCGAGGGCAAAACTATGGCTACACCTTC. Translation gives CASSPTGDRRGQNYGYTF.

The chain employs TRBV19 and TRBJ1-2; 7 bases line up with TRBD1. V gave up 8 bases and J gave up 3 bases; unmatched junction bases: 9. The CDR3 totals 14 residues. Germline CDR1 and CDR2: LNHDA and SQIVND (reference sequence). CDR3 amino acids: CASGRIQGHYGYTF. In DNA form, the CDR3 reads TGTGCCAGTGGCCGGATACAGGGGCACTATGGCTACACCTTC.

The chain is built from TRBV2 and TRBJ2-7; 8 nucleotides agree with TRBD1. CDR1 SNHLY and CDR2 FYNNEI come from the germline V gene. This CDR3 spans 13 amino acids. Trimming removed 7 bases from V and 3 bases from J; junction bases left unmatched: 5. The CDR3 sequence: CASKGQGSYEQYF. The CDR3 DNA follows: TGTGCCAGCAAAGGACAGGGAAGCTACGAGCAGTACTTC.

The V gene is TRBV6-1, the J gene TRBJ2-7; TRBD1 matches 8 bases. Germline CDR1 and CDR2: MNHNS and SASEGT. The CDR3 runs 13 residues. The V segment lost 3 bases and the J segment 2 bases; nucleotides outside the gene matches: 0. The CDR3 spells CASSEDRAYEQYF. Here the CDR3 DNA reads TGTGCCAGCAGTGAGGACAGGGCCTACGAGCAGTACTTC.

The chain carries TRBV19 and TRBJ1-5, with D possibly TRBD1 on 5 matching bases. In germline, CDR1 is LNHDA, CDR2 SQIVND (reference sequence). V was clipped by 9 bases and J by 2 bases, with 11 bases between them. CDR3 length: 13 amino acids. Here the CDR3 DNA reads TGTGCCAGCGTTAGAGGGGGCAATCAGCCCCAGCATTTT. Residues: CASVRGGNQPQHF.

The chain employs TRBV5-1 and TRBJ2-6; 7 bases match TRBD1. V lost 4 bases and J lost 2; bases outside the gene matches: 3. This CDR3 is built from 15 residues. Germline-derived CDR1 and CDR2 are SGHRS and YFSETQ. The CDR3 sequence: CASSVDRAGANVLTF. CDR3 nucleotides: TGCGCCAGCAGCGTAGACAGGGCTGGGGCCAACGTCCTGACTTTC.

Here the CDR3 reads CASSQSGPTPYNEQFF. The DNA for the CDR3 is TGTGCCAGCAGCCAATCCGGACCCACCCCGTACAATGAGCAGTTCTTC. The chain couples TRBV4-2 to TRBJ2-1; no reliable D call. The CDR3 length is 16 residues. Germline CDR1 LGHNA, CDR2 YNFKEQ. V lost 2 bases and J 4 bases, leaving 15 bases between the germline ends.

The chain combines TRBV10-3 with TRBJ1-1, with a weak D call TRBD1 (5 bases). The CDR3 runs to 14 residues. Trimming left V 6 bases short and J 1 base short, with 12 bases between. Germline V lookup: CDR1 ENHRY, CDR2 SYGVKD. CDR3 residues: CAISSSGANTEAFF. The CDR3 bases are TGTGCCATCAGCTCCTCTGGGGCGAACACTGAAGCTTTCTTT.

The CDR3 is CASSDSGRTGQTQYF. CDR3 in DNA: TGTGCCAGCAGTGACTCAGGCCGCACGGGTCAGACCCAGTACTTC. The J gene is TRBJ2-5, the V gene TRBV2; D is uncertain. CDR1 and CDR2 (germline): SNHLY, FYNNEI. The CDR3 spans 15 residues. V shed 3 bases and J shed 6 bases, with 17 bases lying between them.

The rearrangement uses TRBV6-6 and TRBJ1-5; the D gene is possibly TRBD1 (6 bases). Trimming stripped 7 bases from V and 2 bases from J, with 12 bases between. The CDR3 is 14 amino acids. The V gene's germline CDR1 is MNHNY and CDR2 SVGAGI (reference sequence). CDR3 DNA: TGTGCCAGCACCGACAGGAGGGGCAATCAGCCCCAGCATTTT. It encodes CASTDRRGNQPQHF.

The J gene is TRBJ1-4, the V gene TRBV5-1; possibly TRBD1 for D (5 bases). Between the trimmed V and J ends, which lost 4 bases and 7 bases, there was a span of 20 bases. This CDR3 has 16 amino acids. Germline CDR1 reads SGHRS; CDR2 reads YFSETQ. The CDR3 DNA reads TGCGCCAGCAGCCAGGGATCGACGGTCGTCGGTGAAAAACTGTTTTTT. This translates into CASSQGSTVVGEKLFF.

This chain links TRBV30 with TRBJ1-2; 7 nucleotides agree with TRBD1. CDR3 length equals 13 residues. CDR1 is GTSNPN, CDR2 SVGIG, per germline (reference sequence). V was pared by 3 bases and J by 4 bases, with 5 bases of the junction left unmatched. CDR3 coding DNA: TGTGCCTGGAGAGCGGCAGGGGGCTATGGCTACACCTTC. It encodes CAWRAAGGYGYTF.

V is TRBV29-1 and J is TRBJ2-4; 14 bases agree with TRBD2. Germline V lookup: CDR1 SQVTM, CDR2 ANQGSEA. With V trimmed by 1 base and J by 6 bases, 2 bases remained unmatched. The CDR3 has 15 amino acids. CDR3 sequence: CSVEGTSGGPNIQYF. CDR3 bases: TGCAGCGTTGAAGGGACTAGCGGGGGGCCAAACATTCAGTACTTC.

The V and J genes are TRBV5-1 and TRBJ2-7; 9 bases line up with TRBD1. Trimming at V came to 4 bases and at J to 4 bases, leaving 3 bases not matched to a gene. Per the germline V gene, CDR1 is SGHRS and CDR2 is YFSETQ. CDR3 length: 13 amino acids. CDR3 coding DNA: TGCGCCAGCAGCAGGGGACAGGGTTACGAGCAGTACTTC. This sequence encodes CASSRGQGYEQYF.

The chain couples TRBV19 to TRBJ2-3; D uncertain. The CDR3 consists of 15 residues. V gave up 1 base and J gave up 0 bases, with 8 bases separating them. In germline, CDR1 is LNHDA, CDR2 SQIVND (reference sequence). CDR3 in DNA: TGTGCCAGTAGTATAGCACGGTCTAGCACAGATACGCAGTATTTT. Protein sequence: CASSIARSSTDTQYF.

The rearrangement joins TRBV15 to TRBJ1-4; D is possibly TRBD1 (6 bases). V lost 1 base, J lost 8 bases, and 14 bases lay in between. Germline-derived CDR1 and CDR2 are LNHNV and YYDKDF (reference sequence). The CDR3 is 15 residues long. The CDR3 region has the DNA TGTGCCACCAGCAGAGGGGGGCGGGGTGGCGAAAAACTGTTTTTT. Protein: CATSRGGRGGEKLFF. The full variable domain, in which reference TRBV15 and TRBJ1-4 provide the parts outside the CDR3, is DAMVIQNPRYQVTQFGKPVTLSCSQTLNHNVMYWYQQKSSQAPKLLFHYYDKDFNNEADTPDNFQSRRPNTSFCFLDIRSPGLGDTAMYLCATSRGGRGGEKLFFGSGTQLSVL.

The chain links TRBV5-1 to TRBJ2-5, with 10 bases identical to TRBD1. Germline V gene lookup returns CDR1 SGHRS and CDR2 YFSETQ. The J segment lost 4 bases and the V segment lost 3 bases, leaving 9 bases of the junction unmatched. This CDR3 region has 16 residues. The DNA for the CDR3 is TGCGCCAGCAGCTCTAATCTTCGGACAGGGGGAGAGACCCAGTACTTC. Its protein is CASSSNLRTGGETQYF.

This chain uses TRBV11-2 with TRBJ1-2; D unclear. CDR1 is SGHAT and CDR2 is FQNNGV in the germline V gene. The CDR3 contains 15 residues. Trimming removed 5 bases at V and 5 bases at J, with 18 bases between. CDR3 protein: CASSNRAPGAYGYTF. The CDR3, as DNA: TGTGCCAGCAGCAATCGAGCCCCGGGAGCTTATGGCTACACCTTC. Combining the CDR3 with reference TRBV11-2 and TRBJ1-2 gives the whole variable domain EAGVAQSPRYKIIEKRQSVAFWCNPISGHATLYWYQQILGQGPKLLIQFQNNGVVDDSQLPKDRFSAERLKGVDSTLKIQPAKLEDSAVYLCASSNRAPGAYGYTFGSGTRLTVV.

The chain uses TRBV10-3 and TRBJ2-7, with 9 positions matching TRBD1. Per the germline V gene, CDR1 is ENHRY and CDR2 is SYGVKD. V shed 10 bases and J 5 bases; nucleotides not matched to a gene: 3. The CDR3 spans 11 residues. CDR3 in amino acids: CASRTGDEQYF. For the CDR3, the DNA is TGTGCCAGTAGGACAGGGGACGAGCAGTACTTC.